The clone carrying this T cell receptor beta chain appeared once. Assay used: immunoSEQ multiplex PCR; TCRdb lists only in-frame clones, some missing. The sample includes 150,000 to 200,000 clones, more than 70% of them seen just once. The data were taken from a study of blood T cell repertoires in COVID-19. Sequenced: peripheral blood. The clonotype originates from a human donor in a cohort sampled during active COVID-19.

The CDR3 nucleotides read TGTGCCAGCAGTGCCCGGGCTTGGACAGGGGGCTCTGGGGCCAACGTCCTGACTTTC. Amino acid sequence: CASSARAWTGGSGANVLTF. The chain joins TRBV6-1 to TRBJ2-6; the match to TRBD1 covers 10 bases. Germline CDR1 reads MNHNS; CDR2 reads SASEGT. J was trimmed by 0 bases and V by 4 bases; bases with no gene match: 9. The CDR3 has 19 residues.